This TCR beta chain was recorded in a study of blood T cell repertoires in COVID-19. Study information: COVID-19 samples, acute and convalescent, were from the United States, Italy and Spain. Sources were T cells, B-cell-depleted T cells, or PBMCs; the material itself was cDNA or gDNA.

In the authors' methods: The authors estimated nucleated cell counts from reference gene primer amplification. Here immunoSEQ multiplex PCR was the method, and the copy in TCRdb shows in-frame clones only, minus some. V, J and clone size were drawn from that table, and D and trimming were deduced from the DNA. The table shows 90,000 to 110,000 clones, with less than 90% occurring only once. The CDR3 is 15 amino acids. Germline lookup yields CDR1 SEHNR and CDR2 FQNEAQ (reference sequence). Trimming took 3 bases from V and 2 from J, leaving 8 bases between them. The sequencing sample was made of peripheral blood. The chain carries TRBV7-9 and TRBJ2-6, with a tentative D call TRBD2 (6 bases). This TCR came from a woman aged 60-75 years with acute or convalescent COVID-19. The CDR3 DNA sequence: TGTGCCAGCAGCTTTTGGGGGGCTGGGGCCAACGTCCTGACTTTC. Translating gives CASSFWGAGANVLTF.